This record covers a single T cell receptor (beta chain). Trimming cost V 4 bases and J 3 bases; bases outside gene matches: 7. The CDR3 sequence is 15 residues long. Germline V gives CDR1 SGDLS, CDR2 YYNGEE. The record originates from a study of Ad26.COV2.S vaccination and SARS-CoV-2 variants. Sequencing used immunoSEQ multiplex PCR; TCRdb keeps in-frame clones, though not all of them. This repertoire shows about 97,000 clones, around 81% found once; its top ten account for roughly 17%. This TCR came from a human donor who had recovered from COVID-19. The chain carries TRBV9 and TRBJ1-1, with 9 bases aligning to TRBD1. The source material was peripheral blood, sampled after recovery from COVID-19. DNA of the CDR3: TGTGCCAGCAGCTCCCCTCGGGACAGGGACACTGAAGCTTTCTTT. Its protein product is CASSSPRDRDTEAFF.